This section outlines one T cell receptor (beta chain) sequence together with its context. The data were obtained in a study of shared T cell receptors in the human thymus. Per the germline V gene, CDR1 is SNHLY and CDR2 is FYNNEI. J lost 4 bases, V lost 1 base, and 3 bases had no gene match. The CDR3 is 16 amino acids. Produced via immunoSEQ multiplex PCR; TCRdb's table is partial and in-frame only. The sample has about 660,000 clones, 88% seen once; the top ten hold approximately 0.011%. In addition, the sample was reused for a study of human thymus T cells.

V usage is TRBV2 and J usage is TRBJ2-5; 13 nucleotides agree with TRBD2. This receptor was obtained from a boy in the first two years of life with a congenital heart defect. The source material was thymocytes. The CDR3 bases are TGTGCCAGCAGTGAAGGGACTAGCGGGAGAGGAGAGACCCAGTACTTC. It encodes CASSEGTSGRGETQYF.